This T cell receptor beta chain derives from a study of blood T cell repertoires in COVID-19. Germline CDR1 LGHNA, CDR2 YSLEER. CDR3 length equals 14 residues. Trimming pared 1 base from V and 8 bases from J, leaving 14 bases between. This clone was seen only a few times. Measured with immunoSEQ multiplex PCR; TCRdb has only the in-frame clones, and not every one. Of about 160,000 clones in the sample, roughly four fifths were seen once. Specimen: peripheral blood. V is TRBV4-3 and J is TRBJ2-5, with no clear D. This receptor was identified in a human donor in a cohort sampled during active COVID-19. CDR3 loop: CASSQALGDATQYF. In DNA, the CDR3 is TGCGCCAGCAGCCAAGCGCTGGGCGATGCCACCCAGTACTTC.